This T cell receptor (beta chain) was identified in a study of shared clonotypes between healthy human individuals. In the case of this clone: Other nucleotide sequences in the sample specify the same CDR3.

Method: immunoSEQ multiplex PCR; TCRdb's copy keeps in-frame clones and lacks some. The sample lists some 2,000,000 clones; nearly 97% were seen once. Germline CDR1 is LGHNT and CDR2 is FRNRAP. V was clipped by 1 base and J by 2 bases, with 3 bases between them. CDR3 size: 12 residues. The sample consisted of naive CD4+ T cells sorted from blood. The subset denotes: CD45RA+ positively selected. This receptor was identified in a man aged 18 to 30 in good health. The rearrangement links TRBV12-5 to TRBJ2-7; D remains unclear. CDR3 in DNA: TGTGCTAGTGGTTTGGACACCTACGAGCAGTACTTC. This translates into CASGLDTYEQYF.